This paragraph covers one T cell receptor beta chain sequence. Its antigen is still unknown. Its ends do not fully match the called genes, so a read error is possible. CDR1 is MNHEY and CDR2 is SMNVEV in the germline V gene (reference sequence). The CDR3 runs 14 residues. This entry belongs to a study of T cell repertoires in cytomegalovirus infection. At the level of the study: Public signatures in TCR beta pointed to CMV infection and matching HLA type. Study findings and constraints: People with CMV and the relevant HLA were identified by cumulative public TCR beta family frequency.

TCRdb fed the reads into MiXCR, producing one record per CDR3 protein. The sample includes fewer than 950,000 distinct CDR3 sequences, approximately 29% of them seen just once. This specimen consisted of cultured CD8+ T cells from PBMCs, obtained from culture after CMV antigen stimulation. The chain carries TRBV27 and TRBJ1-3; D not resolved. The TCR originated in a human donor in good health (CMV status not recorded). Some clones in this sample may be carry-over from other donors' samples. This chain's CDR3 is CASRPYEAGNIIYF. DNA of the CDR3: TGTGCCAGCAGACCCTATGAAGCTGGAAACATCATATATTTT.